The present entry profiles one TCR beta chain with its context. The antigen is unknown. The data were taken from a study of T cell responses to AZD1222 COVID-19 vaccine. Produced via immunoSEQ multiplex PCR; TCRdb's table is partial and in-frame only. The repertoire holds approximately 200,000 clones, with 87% as singletons. Notes on the study in general: Spike-spanning, vaccine-associated CD4 TCRs were dominant at 160-218 and 743-854. Repertoires were collected only later (after the peak T cell response had occurred).

This TCR was sampled from an adult in good health. This sample comprised peripheral blood, obtained on day 0 of MenACWY control vaccination.

The CDR3 protein is CASPPPGLATHYEQYF. CDR3 DNA sequence: TGTGCCAGCCCCCCCCCGGGACTAGCGACCCACTACGAGCAGTACTTC. The rearrangement uses TRBV28 and TRBJ2-7, with 10 bases aligning to TRBD2. This CDR3 is 16 amino acids long. Germline lookup yields CDR1 MDHEN and CDR2 SYDVKM. J gave up 3 bases and V 8 bases, and 13 bases lay outside the gene matches.